These 13 T cell receptor beta chains were all obtained from the same sample, sequenced in a study of PD-1 blockade in classical Hodgkin lymphoma. Sequencing was performed with immunoSEQ multiplex PCR; in TCRdb, only in-frame clones are kept and a portion is missing. The table lists tens of thousands of clones, 94% of them singletons. The time point denotes: newly diagnosed, previously untreated cHL patient sample. The sequenced sample was peripheral blood mononuclear cells (PBMCs). The receptors were sampled from a human donor with classical Hodgkin lymphoma.

This chain joins TRBV29-1 and TRBJ1-1; 7 bases are a match to TRBD1. V trimming: 1 base; J trimming: 8 bases; junction bases outside the gene matches: 4. The length of the CDR3 is 12 residues. Germline loops: CDR1 SQVTM, CDR2 ANQGSEA. The CDR3 DNA reads TGCAGCGTTGAAGGACAGGGCCCCGAAGCTTTCTTT. It translates to CSVEGQGPEAFF.

This clone came up once. This chain connects TRBV27 to TRBJ1-5; unclear D gene. Trimming shortened V by 5 bases and J by 4 bases, and 15 bases separated the two germline ends. Germline assignment: CDR1 MNHEY and CDR2 SMNVEV (reference sequence). The CDR3 is 15 residues long. CDR3 protein: CASSPRQRPNQPQHF. For the CDR3, the DNA is TGTGCCAGCAGTCCGAGACAACGCCCTAATCAGCCCCAGCATTTT.

The rearrangement uses TRBV4-3 and TRBJ2-7, with unresolved D. This CDR3 contains 15 residues. CDR1 and CDR2 (germline): LGHNA, YSLEER. Trimming took off 0 bases at V and 9 bases at J, with 18 bases between the two ends. The CDR3 reads CASSQESGKGLRQYF. The CDR3 DNA reads TGCGCCAGCAGCCAAGAGTCGGGTAAAGGTCTTAGGCAGTACTTC.

The V call is TRBV12-5, the J call TRBJ2-3; either TRBD1 or TRBD2 may supply D (5 bases each). The length of the CDR3 is 15 residues. The V gene lost 2 bases and the J gene lost 0 bases, with 9 bases spanning the gap. CDR1 and CDR2 from the germline V gene are LGHNT and FRNRAP. CDR3: CASGLTGTSTDTQYF. In DNA, the CDR3 is TGTGCTAGTGGTTTGACCGGGACCAGCACAGATACGCAGTATTTT.

This clone came up once. The rearrangement links TRBV7-2 to TRBJ1-5; no firm D call. Trimming removed 2 bases at V and 6 bases at J, with 8 bases between. This CDR3 has 13 residues. Germline CDR1 SGHTA, CDR2 FQGNSA. CDR3 loop: CASSLIGGQPQHF. The CDR3 DNA reads TGTGCCAGCAGCTTAATTGGTGGTCAGCCCCAGCATTTT.

This chain links TRBV6-5 with TRBJ1-1; D possibly corresponds to TRBD1 (5 bases). Germline lookup yields CDR1 MNHEY and CDR2 SVGAGI. CDR3 length: 11 residues. Trimming cost V 5 bases and J 10 bases, with 11 bases left between them. CDR3 nucleotide sequence: TGTGCCAGCAGTGAATTGGGGGGAGCTTTCTTT. Protein sequence: CASSELGGAFF.

The chain joins TRBV19 to TRBJ2-5; D ambiguous. The CDR3 extends over 13 amino acids. Trimming pared 5 bases from V and 2 bases from J, leaving 9 bases between. Germline values: CDR1 LNHDA, CDR2 SQIVND (reference sequence). The CDR3 coding sequence is TGTGCCAGTAGTTTGGGTCGGCAAGAGACCCAGTACTTC. It translates to CASSLGRQETQYF.

The chain joins TRBV27 to TRBJ2-3; D not certain. The CDR3 is made up of 14 amino acids. With 4 bases removed from V and 5 bases from J, the gap between germline ends came to 13 bases. Germline V gene lookup returns CDR1 MNHEY and CDR2 SMNVEV (reference sequence). The CDR3 reads CASSYLPPLDTQYF. The DNA for the CDR3 is TGTGCCAGCAGTTACCTCCCCCCCCTAGATACGCAGTATTTT.

The chain employs TRBV7-9 and TRBJ2-1; maybe TRBD2 (5 bases). The germline CDR1 and CDR2 sequences are SEHNR and FQNEAQ (reference sequence). V was pared by 3 bases and J by 0 bases, with 9 bases between. The CDR3 has 15 amino acids. The CDR3 is CASSFGLSSYNEQFF. For the CDR3, the DNA is TGTGCCAGCAGCTTTGGACTCAGCTCCTACAATGAGCAGTTCTTC.

The genes are TRBV5-1 and TRBJ1-1; perhaps TRBD1 as D (5 bases). Germline values: CDR1 SGHRS, CDR2 YFSETQ. V lost 3 bases to trimming and J lost 4 bases, with 7 bases between them. This CDR3 spans 12 amino acids. The DNA for the CDR3 is TGCGCCAGCAGCTCGCAGGGCACTGAAGCTTTCTTT. Protein product: CASSSQGTEAFF.

On this clone: This sample includes further DNA sequences coding for the same CDR3. The V and J genes are TRBV12-5 and TRBJ1-1, with TRBD1 identical over 7 bases. The germline V gene has CDR1 LGHNT and CDR2 FRNRAP. V trimming: 6 bases; J trimming: 5 bases; junction bases outside the gene matches: 3. CDR3 length: 12 amino acids. CDR3 loop: CASGQGGTEAFF. Here the CDR3 DNA reads TGTGCTAGTGGGCAGGGGGGGACTGAAGCTTTCTTT.

The gene calls are TRBV12-5 and TRBJ1-1; no clear D. In germline, CDR1 is LGHNT, CDR2 FRNRAP. V dropped 7 bases and J dropped 8 bases, with 14 bases sitting between them. The CDR3 sequence is 12 residues long. The CDR3 bases are TGTGCTAGTGTCTCCTCGGACGGAGAAGCTTTCTTT. This encodes CASVSSDGEAFF.

As DNA, the CDR3 is TGTGCCAGCAGCAGTCTAGCGGGACTTCTCACAGATACGCAGTATTTT. Protein: CASSSLAGLLTDTQYF. The chain uses TRBV11-2 and TRBJ2-3; 9 nucleotides line up with TRBD2. Germline CDR1 is SGHAT and CDR2 is FQNNGV. Trimming removed 5 bases from V and 2 bases from J; junction bases left unmatched: 8. This CDR3 contains 16 residues.